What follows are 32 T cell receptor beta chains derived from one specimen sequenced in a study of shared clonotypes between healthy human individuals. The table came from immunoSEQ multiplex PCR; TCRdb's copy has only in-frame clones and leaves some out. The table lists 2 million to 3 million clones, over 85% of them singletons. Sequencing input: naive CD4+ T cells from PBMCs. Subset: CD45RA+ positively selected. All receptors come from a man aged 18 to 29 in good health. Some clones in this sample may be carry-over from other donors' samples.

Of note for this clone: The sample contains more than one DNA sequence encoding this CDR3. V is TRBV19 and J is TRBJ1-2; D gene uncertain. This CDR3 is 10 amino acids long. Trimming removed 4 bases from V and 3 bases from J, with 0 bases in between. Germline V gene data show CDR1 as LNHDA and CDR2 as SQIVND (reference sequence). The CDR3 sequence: CASSNYGYTF. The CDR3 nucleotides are TGTGCCAGTAGTAACTATGGCTACACCTTC. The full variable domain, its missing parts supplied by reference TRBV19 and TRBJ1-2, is DGGITQSPKYLFRKEGQNVTLSCEQNLNHDAMYWYRQDPGQGLRLIYYSQIVNDFQKGDIAEGYSVSREKKESFPLTVTSAQKNPTAFYLCASSNYGYTFGSGTRLTVV.

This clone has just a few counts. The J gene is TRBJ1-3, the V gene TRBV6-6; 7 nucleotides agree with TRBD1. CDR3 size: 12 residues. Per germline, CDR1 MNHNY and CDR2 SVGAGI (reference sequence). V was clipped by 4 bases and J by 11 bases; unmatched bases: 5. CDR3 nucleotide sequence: TGTGCCAGCAGTTTGCGACAGGGACCCATATATTTT. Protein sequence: CASSLRQGPIYF.

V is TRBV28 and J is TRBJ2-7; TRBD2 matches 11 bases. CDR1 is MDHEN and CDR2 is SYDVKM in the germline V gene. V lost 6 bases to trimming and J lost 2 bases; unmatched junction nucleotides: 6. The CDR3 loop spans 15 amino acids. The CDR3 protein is CASRASGRIAYEQYF. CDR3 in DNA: TGTGCCAGCAGGGCTAGCGGGAGGATCGCCTACGAGCAGTACTTC.

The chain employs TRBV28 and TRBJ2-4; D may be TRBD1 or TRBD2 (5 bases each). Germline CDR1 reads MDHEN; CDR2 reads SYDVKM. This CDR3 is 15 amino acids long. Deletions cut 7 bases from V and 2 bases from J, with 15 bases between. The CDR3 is CASNLAGATKNIQYF. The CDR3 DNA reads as TGTGCCAGCAACCTGGCCGGGGCTACCAAAAACATTCAGTACTTC.

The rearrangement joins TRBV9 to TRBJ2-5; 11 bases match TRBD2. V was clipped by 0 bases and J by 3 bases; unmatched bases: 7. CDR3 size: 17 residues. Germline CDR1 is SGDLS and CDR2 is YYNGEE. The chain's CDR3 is CASSVGVAGGQEETQYF. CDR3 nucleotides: TGTGCCAGCAGCGTAGGGGTAGCGGGAGGGCAGGAAGAGACCCAGTACTTC.

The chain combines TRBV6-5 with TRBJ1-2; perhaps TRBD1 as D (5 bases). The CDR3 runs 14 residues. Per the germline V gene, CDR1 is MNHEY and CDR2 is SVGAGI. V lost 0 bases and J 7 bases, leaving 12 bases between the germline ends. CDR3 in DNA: TGTGCCAGCAGTTACTCCATCCTCCAGGGTGGCTACACCTTC. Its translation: CASSYSILQGGYTF.

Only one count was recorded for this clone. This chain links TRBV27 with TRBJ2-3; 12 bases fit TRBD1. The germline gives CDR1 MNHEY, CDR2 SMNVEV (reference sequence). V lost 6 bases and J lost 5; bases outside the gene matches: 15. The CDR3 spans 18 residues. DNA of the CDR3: TGTGCCAGCAGGCCCGGGACAGGGGGCTGGGATGTAGGAGATACGCAGTATTTT. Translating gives CASRPGTGGWDVGDTQYF.

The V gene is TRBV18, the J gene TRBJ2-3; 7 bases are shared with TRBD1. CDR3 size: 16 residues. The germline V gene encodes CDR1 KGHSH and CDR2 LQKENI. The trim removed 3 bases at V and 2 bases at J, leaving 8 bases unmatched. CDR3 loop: CASSPRTTGATDTQYF. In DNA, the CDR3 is TGTGCCAGCTCACCCCGAACTACAGGGGCCACAGATACGCAGTATTTT.

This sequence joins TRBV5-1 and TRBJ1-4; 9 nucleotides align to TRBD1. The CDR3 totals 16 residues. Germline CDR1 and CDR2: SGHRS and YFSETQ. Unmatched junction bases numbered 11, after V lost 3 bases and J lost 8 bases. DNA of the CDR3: TGCGCCAGCAGCTCCAAACCGGGACAGGGTAGGGAAAAACTGTTTTTT. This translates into CASSSKPGQGREKLFF.

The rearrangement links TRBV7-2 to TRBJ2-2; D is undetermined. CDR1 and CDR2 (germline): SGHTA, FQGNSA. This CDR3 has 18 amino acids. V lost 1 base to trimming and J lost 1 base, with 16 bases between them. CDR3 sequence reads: CASSLGLLAPKNTGELFF. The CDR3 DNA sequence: TGTGCCAGCAGCTTAGGCCTCTTAGCTCCGAAGAACACCGGGGAGCTGTTTTTT.

The CDR3 bases are TGTGCCAGCACCATCGGGTGGAGGTCCTACGAGCAGTACTTC. It codes for CASTIGWRSYEQYF. The rearrangement joins TRBV9 to TRBJ2-7; maybe TRBD2 (5 bases). From germline, CDR1 is SGDLS and CDR2 YYNGEE. The CDR3 totals 14 residues. V was shortened by 6 bases and J by 1 base, with 14 bases between the two germline ends. Based on the CDR3 plus reference TRBV9 and TRBJ2-7, the full variable domain is DSGVTQTPKHLITATGQRVTLRCSPRSGDLSVYWYQQSLDQGLQFLIQYYNGEERAKGNILERFSAQQFPDLHSELNLSSLELGDSALYFCASTIGWRSYEQYFGPGTRLTVT.

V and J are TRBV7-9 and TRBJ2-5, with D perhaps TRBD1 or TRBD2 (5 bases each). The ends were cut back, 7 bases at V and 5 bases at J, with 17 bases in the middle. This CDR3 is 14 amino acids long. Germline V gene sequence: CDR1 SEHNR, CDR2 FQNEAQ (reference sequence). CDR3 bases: TGTGCCAGCACCGACAGCGTCCCGGGGGAGACCCAGTACTTC. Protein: CASTDSVPGETQYF.

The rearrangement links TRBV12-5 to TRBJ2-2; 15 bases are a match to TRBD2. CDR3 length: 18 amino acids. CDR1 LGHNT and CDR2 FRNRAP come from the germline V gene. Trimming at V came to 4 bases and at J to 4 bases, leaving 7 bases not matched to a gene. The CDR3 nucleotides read TGTGCTAGTGGTTCTAGGACTAGCGGGAGGGGAGGCACCGGGGAGCTGTTTTTT. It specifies CASGSRTSGRGGTGELFF.

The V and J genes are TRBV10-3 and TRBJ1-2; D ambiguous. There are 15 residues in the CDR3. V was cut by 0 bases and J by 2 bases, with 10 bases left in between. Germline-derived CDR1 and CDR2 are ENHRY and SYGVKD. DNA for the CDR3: TGTGCCATCAGTGAGTCGAAGCGGCAGAACTATGGCTACACCTTC. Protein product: CAISESKRQNYGYTF.

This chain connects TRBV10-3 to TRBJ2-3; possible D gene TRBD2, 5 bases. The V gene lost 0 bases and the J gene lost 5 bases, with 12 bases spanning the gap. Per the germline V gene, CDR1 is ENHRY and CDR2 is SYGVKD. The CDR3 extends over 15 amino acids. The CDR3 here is CAISESYGAGDTQYF. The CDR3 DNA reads TGTGCCATCAGTGAGTCATACGGCGCGGGAGATACGCAGTATTTT.

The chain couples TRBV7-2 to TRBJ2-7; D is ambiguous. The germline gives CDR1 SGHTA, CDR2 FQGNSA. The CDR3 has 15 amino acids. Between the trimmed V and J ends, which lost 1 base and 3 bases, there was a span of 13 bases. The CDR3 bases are TGTGCCAGCAGCTTAGGTGGCGAAAGACTCTACGAGCAGTACTTC. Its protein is CASSLGGERLYEQYF.

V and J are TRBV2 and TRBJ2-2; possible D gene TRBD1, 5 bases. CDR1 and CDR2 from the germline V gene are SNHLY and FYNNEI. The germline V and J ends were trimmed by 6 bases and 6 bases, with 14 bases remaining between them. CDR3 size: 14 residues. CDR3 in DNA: TGTGCCAGCAGACTGGGGCTACCACCCGGGGAGCTGTTTTTT. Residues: CASRLGLPPGELFF.

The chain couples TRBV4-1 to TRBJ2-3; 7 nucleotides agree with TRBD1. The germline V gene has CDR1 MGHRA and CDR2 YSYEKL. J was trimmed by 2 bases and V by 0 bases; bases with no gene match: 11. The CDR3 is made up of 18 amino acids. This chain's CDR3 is CASSQEKGAFRFTDTQYF. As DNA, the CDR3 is TGCGCCAGCAGCCAAGAGAAGGGGGCCTTCCGATTCACAGATACGCAGTATTTT.

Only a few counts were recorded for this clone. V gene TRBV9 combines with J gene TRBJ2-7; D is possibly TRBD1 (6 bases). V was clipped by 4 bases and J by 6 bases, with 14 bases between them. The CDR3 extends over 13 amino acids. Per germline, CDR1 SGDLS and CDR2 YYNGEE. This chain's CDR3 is CASSPRGLGEQYF. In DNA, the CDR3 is TGTGCCAGCAGCCCCAGGGGCCTGGGCGAGCAGTACTTC.

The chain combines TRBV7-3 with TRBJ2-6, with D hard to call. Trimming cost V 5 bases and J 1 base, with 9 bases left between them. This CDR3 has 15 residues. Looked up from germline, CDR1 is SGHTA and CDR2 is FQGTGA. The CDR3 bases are TGTGCCAGCAGCCTTACACAGTCTGGGGCCAACGTCCTGACTTTC. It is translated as CASSLTQSGANVLTF.

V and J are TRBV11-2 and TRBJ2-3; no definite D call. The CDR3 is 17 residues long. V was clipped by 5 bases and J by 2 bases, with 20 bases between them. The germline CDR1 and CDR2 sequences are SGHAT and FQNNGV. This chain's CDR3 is CASSRLGDSYFTDTQYF. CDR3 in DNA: TGTGCCAGCAGCCGATTGGGCGACTCCTATTTCACAGATACGCAGTATTTT.

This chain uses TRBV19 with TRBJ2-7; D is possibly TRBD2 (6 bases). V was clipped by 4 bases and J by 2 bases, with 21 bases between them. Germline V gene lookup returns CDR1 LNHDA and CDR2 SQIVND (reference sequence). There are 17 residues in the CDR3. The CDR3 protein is CASSTLLGGVLAYEQYF. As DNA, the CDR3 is TGTGCCAGTAGTACCCTTCTCGGAGGGGTTTTAGCCTACGAGCAGTACTTC.

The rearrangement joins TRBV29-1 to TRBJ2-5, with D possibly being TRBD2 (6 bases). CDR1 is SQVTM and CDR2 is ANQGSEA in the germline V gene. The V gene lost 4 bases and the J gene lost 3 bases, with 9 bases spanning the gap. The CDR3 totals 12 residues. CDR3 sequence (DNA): TGCAGCGTTGGTGGCGGGAAAGAGACCCAGTACTTC. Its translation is CSVGGGKETQYF.

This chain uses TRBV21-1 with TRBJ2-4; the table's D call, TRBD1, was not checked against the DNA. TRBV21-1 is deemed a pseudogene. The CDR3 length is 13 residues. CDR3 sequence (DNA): TGTGCCAGCAGCTCCCAGGGTCGGTACATTCAGTACTTC. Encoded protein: CASSSQGRYIQYF.

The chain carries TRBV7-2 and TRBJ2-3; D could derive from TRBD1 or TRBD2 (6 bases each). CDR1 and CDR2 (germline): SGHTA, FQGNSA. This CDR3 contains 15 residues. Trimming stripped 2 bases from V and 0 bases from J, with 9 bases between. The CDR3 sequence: CASSLQGTSTDTQYF. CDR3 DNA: TGTGCCAGCAGCTTACAGGGGACTAGCACAGATACGCAGTATTTT.

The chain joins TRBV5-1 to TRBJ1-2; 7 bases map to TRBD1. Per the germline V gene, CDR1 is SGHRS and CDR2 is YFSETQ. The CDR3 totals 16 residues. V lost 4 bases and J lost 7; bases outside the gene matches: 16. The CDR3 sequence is CASSPYGDRALSGYTF. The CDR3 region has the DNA TGCGCCAGCAGCCCTTATGGAGACAGGGCATTGAGTGGCTACACCTTC.

CDR3 loop: CASSQVPTSGWAGTGELFF. CDR3 in DNA: TGCGCCAGCAGCCAAGTACCGACTAGCGGGTGGGCGGGAACCGGGGAGCTGTTTTTT. V is TRBV4-1 and J is TRBJ2-2; 10 bases line up with TRBD2. V lost 1 base to trimming and J lost 5 bases; unmatched junction nucleotides: 13. Germline CDR1 is MGHRA and CDR2 is YSYEKL. The CDR3 runs 19 residues.

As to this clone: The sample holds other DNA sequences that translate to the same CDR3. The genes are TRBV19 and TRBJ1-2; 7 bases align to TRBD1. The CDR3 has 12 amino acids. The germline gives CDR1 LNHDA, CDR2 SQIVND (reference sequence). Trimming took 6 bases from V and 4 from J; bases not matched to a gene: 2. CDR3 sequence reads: CASRGQIYGYTF. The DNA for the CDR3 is TGTGCCAGTAGGGGACAGATCTATGGCTACACCTTC.

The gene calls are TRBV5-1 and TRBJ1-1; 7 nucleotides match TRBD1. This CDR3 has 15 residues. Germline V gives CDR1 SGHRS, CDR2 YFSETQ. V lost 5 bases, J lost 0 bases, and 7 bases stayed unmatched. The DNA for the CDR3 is TGCGCCAGCAGTCTCAACAGGGGATTGAACACTGAAGCTTTCTTT. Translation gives CASSLNRGLNTEAFF.

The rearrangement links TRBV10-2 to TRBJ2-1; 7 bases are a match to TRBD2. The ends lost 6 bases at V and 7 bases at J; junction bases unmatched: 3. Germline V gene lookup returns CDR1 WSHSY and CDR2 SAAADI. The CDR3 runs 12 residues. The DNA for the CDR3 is TGCGCCAGCAGGGGAGGGGTTAATGAGCAGTTCTTC. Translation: CASRGGVNEQFF.

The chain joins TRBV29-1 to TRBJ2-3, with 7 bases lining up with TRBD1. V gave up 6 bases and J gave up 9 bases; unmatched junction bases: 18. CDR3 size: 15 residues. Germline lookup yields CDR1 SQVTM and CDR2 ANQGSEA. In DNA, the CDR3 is TGCAGCGTGGAACATAGGGGGCCGAGAGCAGCAACGCAGTATTTT. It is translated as CSVEHRGPRAATQYF.

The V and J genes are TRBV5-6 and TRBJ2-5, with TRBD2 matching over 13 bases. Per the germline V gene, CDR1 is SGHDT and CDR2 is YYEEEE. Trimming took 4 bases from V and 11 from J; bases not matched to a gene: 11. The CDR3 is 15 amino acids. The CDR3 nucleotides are TGTGCCAGCAGCGCGACGACTAGCGGGAGGTATGAGCAGTACTTC. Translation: CASSATTSGRYEQYF.